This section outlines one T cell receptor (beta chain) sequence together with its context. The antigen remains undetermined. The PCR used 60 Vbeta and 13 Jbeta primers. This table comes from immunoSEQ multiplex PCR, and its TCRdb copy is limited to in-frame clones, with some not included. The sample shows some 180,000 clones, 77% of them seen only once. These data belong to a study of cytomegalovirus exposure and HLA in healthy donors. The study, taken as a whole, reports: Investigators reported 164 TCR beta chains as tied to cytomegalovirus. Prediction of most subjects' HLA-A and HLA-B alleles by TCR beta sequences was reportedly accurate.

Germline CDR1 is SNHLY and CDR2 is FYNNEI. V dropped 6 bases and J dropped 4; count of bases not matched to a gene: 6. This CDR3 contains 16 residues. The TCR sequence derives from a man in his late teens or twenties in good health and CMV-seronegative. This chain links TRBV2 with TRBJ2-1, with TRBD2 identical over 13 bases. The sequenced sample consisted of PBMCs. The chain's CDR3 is CASSLTSGGAYNEQFF. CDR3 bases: TGTGCCAGCAGCCTTACTAGCGGGGGGGCATACAATGAGCAGTTCTTC.